This is a list of T cell receptor beta chains from one sample in a study of T cells after yellow fever vaccination. TCRdb re-derived calls from the 5' RACE reads in MiXCR, one entry per CDR3 protein. The sample shows under 200,000 distinct CDR3 sequences, 6% to 7.5% of them seen only once. This specimen was CD4+ T cells sorted from PBMCs, taken roughly 5 days after the first yellow fever vaccination. These receptors were collected from a man between 18 and 29 years old who received the YFV17D yellow fever vaccine. The conserved cysteine and the conserved F or W are not part of the CDR3 here. D genes are given only for firm matches. Clone size is given for some rows only: seen once, a few or many times, or a class if the clone is expanded.

>many|-|TRBV24-1|TRBJ2-6
ATSDSRSGANVLT
>few|-|TRBV5-1|TRBJ2-5
ASSLSHFEETQY
>many|-|TRBV11-2|TRBJ2-1
ASSPIRGGSYNEQF
>few|-|TRBV18|TRBJ2-1
ASSPMEYNEQF
>-|-|TRBV7-9|TRBJ1-3
ASSLVAGRGNTIY
>few|-|TRBV29-1|TRBJ1-3
SVRLSGNTIY
>many|TRBD2|TRBV5-1|TRBJ2-5
ASSLGSGGQETQY
>-|-|TRBV12-3/TRBV12-4|TRBJ1-6
ASSRDTSSPLH
>few|-|TRBV6-2/TRBV6-3|TRBJ2-5
ASSYVGQETQY
>-|-|TRBV1|TRBJ1-4
TSSQHTGAFRKLF
>many|TRBD2|TRBV5-1|TRBJ2-6
ASSFLAGFTGANVLT
>many|TRBD1|TRBV4-1|TRBJ2-3
ASSQDWDRLHTDTQY
>-|TRBD1|TRBV4-3|TRBJ2-1
ASSQVGTGGSA
>many|-|TRBV6-2/TRBV6-3|TRBJ2-3
ASSYTTDTQY
>few|TRBD1|TRBV7-2|TRBJ2-7
ASSSHRGRGYEQY
>-|-|TRBV7-8|TRBJ1-5
ASSSDRYNQPQH
>many|-|TRBV6-5|TRBJ2-7
ASSYDSGIQYEQY
>few|-|TRBV2|TRBJ2-1
ASSEGAGAYNEQF
>many|TRBD1|TRBV5-1|TRBJ2-3
ASRRQGGTDTQY
>many|TRBD2|TRBV5-1|TRBJ2-5
ASSLFLAGSETQY
>few|-|TRBV18|TRBJ1-3
ASSPGWSGNTIY
>few|TRBD1|TRBV23-1|TRBJ1-5
ASSQSTGGEPQH
>few|-|TRBV9|TRBJ2-5
ASSVGPRPGETQY
>many|-|TRBV7-9|TRBJ1-2
ASSLRDYYGYT
>few|TRBD2|TRBV5-1|TRBJ2-1
ASSPAGSSGGAYNEQF
>few|TRBD2|TRBV11-3|TRBJ2-3
ASSPREGTDTQY
>many|TRBD1|TRBV7-2|TRBJ2-5
ASSLVLQRQGRETQY
>many|-|TRBV7-2|TRBJ1-4
ASSMGPNEKLF
>-|-|TRBV2|TRBJ2-4
ASSDAGPIAKNIQY
>few|-|TRBV11-3|TRBJ2-1
ASSANYNEQF
>many|-|TRBV3-1|TRBJ2-5
ASSQNREETQY
>many|-|TRBV29-1|TRBJ2-5
SVGRELQETQY
>many|TRBD1|TRBV5-1|TRBJ2-5
ASTPTRGETQY
>many|-|TRBV24-1|TRBJ1-1
ATSDSAGGNTEAF
>many|-|TRBV24-1|TRBJ1-1
ATSDSRGGNTEAF
>many|TRBD2|TRBV10-3|TRBJ2-3
AIRGGGTTDTQY
>few|-|TRBV10-1|TRBJ1-1
ASSGGRRTEAF
>-|-|TRBV4-3|TRBJ2-1
ASSQVGSNNEQF
>few|-|TRBV12-3/TRBV12-4|TRBJ1-6
ASSYTNSPLH
>few|-|TRBV5-1|TRBJ1-6
ASSLRSSSYNSPLH
>-|TRBD2|TRBV9|TRBJ2-1
ASSRSGGTPYNEQF
>many|-|TRBV7-2|TRBJ2-1
ASSLSRVKQF
>many|-|TRBV12-3/TRBV12-4|TRBJ1-1
ASKRGVGGEAF
>-|TRBD1|TRBV7-2|TRBJ1-5
ASNSGGRQPQH
>many|TRBD1|TRBV4-1|TRBJ1-5
ASSQGQGTSWPQH
>few|TRBD2|TRBV20-1|TRBJ2-2
SARARTSGGVGELF
>-|-|TRBV7-6|TRBJ2-5
ASSPTTAAATQY
>-|-|TRBV5-1|TRBJ1-1
ASSYDRPGTEAF